The 5 T cell receptor beta chains listed next were all sequenced from one sample in a study of blood T cell repertoires in COVID-19 (dated by TCRdb to 2018 to 2020). The library was prepared using the immunoSEQ multiplex PCR assay. TCRdb limited this immuneACCESS table to in-frame rearrangements with V and J called. A share of clones is missing; checked studies link under half to unresolved V genes, and the rest is unexplained. Within this sample are hundreds of thousands of clones, with 75% to 90% of them counted one time only. Together, the top ten hold under 7.5% of the sample. Sequenced input: peripheral blood. The receptors originated from a man between 60 and 75 years old who had recovered from COVID-19.

A note on this clone: Other DNA sequences of this sample code for an identical CDR3. The chain recombines TRBV9 with TRBJ2-3; tentative D call: TRBD2 (6 bases). The CDR3 extends over 15 amino acids. Germline CDR1 and CDR2: SGDLS and YYNGEE. The ends were cut back, 2 bases at V and 3 bases at J, with 13 bases in the middle. The CDR3 sequence: CASSVSGGRTDTQYF. For the CDR3, the DNA is TGTGCCAGCAGCGTTTCCGGAGGGAGGACAGATACGCAGTATTTT.

V gene TRBV7-2 combines with J gene TRBJ2-4, with 10 bases identical to TRBD1. The CDR3 is 16 amino acids. Germline-derived CDR1 and CDR2 are SGHTA and FQGNSA. The ends lost 5 bases at V and 2 bases at J; junction bases unmatched: 6. CDR3 loop: CASSQTGGATKNIQYF. CDR3 in DNA: TGTGCCAGCAGCCAGACAGGGGGCGCGACCAAAAACATTCAGTACTTC.

The V and J genes are TRBV11-1 and TRBJ1-2, with 8 bases identical to TRBD1. The CDR3 runs 14 residues. CDR1 SGHAT and CDR2 FQDESV come from the germline V gene (reference sequence). With 4 bases clipped from V and 6 bases from J, the junction kept 7 bases outside the gene matches. CDR3 residues: CASSSRGQGNGYTF. CDR3 bases: TGTGCCAGCAGCTCTCGAGGACAGGGTAATGGCTACACCTTC.

This clone is a singleton in its sample. The chain uses TRBV12-2 and TRBJ2-5; TRBD2 was called by the table and not checked on the DNA. TRBV12-2 is given as a pseudogene. The CDR3 covers 16 residues. CDR3 coding DNA: TGTGCAAGTCGCTTAGTTCTTAGCGGGGGCGGGGAGACCCAGTACTTC. Its protein is CASRLVLSGGGETQYF.

This sequence joins TRBV5-1 and TRBJ2-1; tentative D call: TRBD2 (6 bases). Germline CDR1 reads SGHRS; CDR2 reads YFSETQ. This CDR3 is 14 amino acids long. Trimming cost V 8 bases and J 0 bases, with 12 bases left between them. Here the CDR3 DNA reads TGCGCCAGTTGCGGGGTGAGCTCCTACAATGAGCAGTTCTTC. Protein sequence: CASCGVSSYNEQFF.